Given below is one T cell receptor (beta chain) in context. Its antigen is currently unknown. The PCR ran on 60 Vbeta and 13 Jbeta primers. The repertoire was sequenced with immunoSEQ multiplex PCR; TCRdb's copy has only in-frame clones and lacks some. The data contain roughly 180,000 clones, 75% to 85% of them singletons. The record originates from a study of cytomegalovirus exposure and HLA in healthy donors. Study-wide background: A previous analysis identified around 120 million unique TCR beta sequences derived from roughly 190 million T cells.

Looked up from germline, CDR1 is MNHEY and CDR2 is SMNVEV (reference sequence). CDR3 length: 15 amino acids. V shed 5 bases and J 5 bases; nucleotides not matched to a gene: 8. Whole-study findings and limits: Some highly shared sequence variants likely arose as a pipeline artifact. Across donors, most TCRs were seen rarely, yet some public ones were widespread.

The origin of this receptor is a man aged 18-30 years in good health and CMV-seronegative. The chain couples TRBV27 to TRBJ1-1, with 10 bases identical to TRBD1. Material: PBMCs. Written as DNA, the CDR3 is TGTGCCAGCAGTGCCCCGGGACAGGGGAGGACTGAAGCTTTCTTT. It encodes CASSAPGQGRTEAFF.